The entry below describes one T cell receptor beta chain. Its specificity is unknown. CDR3 length: 17 amino acids. The trim removed 0 bases at V and 2 bases at J, leaving 4 bases unmatched. Germline V gene data show CDR1 as MNHEY and CDR2 as SVGAGI. This specimen belongs to a study of T-cell memory formation after mild COVID-19. Study-level information: Largely, the TCR clusters proved donor specific. Notes on the study in general: Memory sampled before infection contained some responding clones, suggesting cross-reactive memory joined. Still unconfirmed is whether the second-wave clones peaking on day 37 recognized SARS-CoV-2.

Using constant-segment primers, 5'RACE produced TCR alpha and TCR beta cDNA libraries carrying sample barcodes and UMIs. TCRdb re-called the 5' RACE reads through MiXCR, storing one row per CDR3 protein. The data hold 390,000 or so distinct CDR3 sequences, with 15% to 20% observed a single time. This sequence joins TRBV6-5 and TRBJ2-1; 10 bases align to TRBD2. The sequence derives from a man between 18 and 35 years old who had mild COVID-19 (a few samples of this study predate the infection). Cell type and time point are not known. Source material: PBMCs or a T cell subset sorted from them (not recorded which). The CDR3: CASSYSLAGGTYNEQFF. The CDR3 DNA reads TGTGCCAGCAGTTACTCATTAGCGGGGGGAACCTACAATGAGCAGTTCTTC.